The clone carrying this T cell receptor (beta chain) was seen a handful of times. Its matching antigen is unknown. Whereas donors were nominally healthy upon sampling, unrecorded immune exposures were probable. This CDR3 contains 15 residues. The germline CDR1 and CDR2 sequences are SGHNT and YYREEE (reference sequence). Germline trimming cut 4 bases from V and 4 bases from J; bases unmatched to any gene: 5. The sample comes from a study of cytomegalovirus exposure and HLA in healthy donors. The overall study: Within an early data release were about 80 million unique TCRs drawn from HLA-typed donors.

The study, taken as a whole, reports: Among TCR beta chains of equal frequency, HLA-associated ones were more clonally expanded in a later analysis.

This PCR relied on a set of 60 Vbeta primers and 13 Jbeta primers. Some clones are missing from TCRdb's copy, which holds only in-frame ones; the method was immunoSEQ multiplex PCR. The sample contains 180,000 or so clones, approximately 67% of which appear only once. The chain links TRBV5-4 to TRBJ2-1, with TRBD2 matching 10 bases. Sequenced sample: PBMCs. The clonotype was recovered from a man in his forties in good health and CMV-seronegative. This chain's CDR3 is CASSRTSGGYNEQFF. CDR3 bases: TGTGCCAGCAGCAGGACTAGCGGAGGGTACAATGAGCAGTTCTTC.